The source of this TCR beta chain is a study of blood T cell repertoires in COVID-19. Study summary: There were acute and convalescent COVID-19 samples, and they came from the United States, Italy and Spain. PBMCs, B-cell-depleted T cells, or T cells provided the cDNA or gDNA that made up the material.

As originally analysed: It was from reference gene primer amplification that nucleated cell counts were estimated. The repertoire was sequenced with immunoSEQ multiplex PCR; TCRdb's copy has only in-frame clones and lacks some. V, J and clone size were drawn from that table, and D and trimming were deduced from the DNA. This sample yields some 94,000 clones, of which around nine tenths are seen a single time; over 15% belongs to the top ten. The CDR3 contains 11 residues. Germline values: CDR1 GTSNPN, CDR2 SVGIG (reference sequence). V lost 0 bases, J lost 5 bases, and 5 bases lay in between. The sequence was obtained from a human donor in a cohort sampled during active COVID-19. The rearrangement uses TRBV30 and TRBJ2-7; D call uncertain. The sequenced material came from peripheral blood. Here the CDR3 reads CAWSVSDEQYF. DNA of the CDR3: TGTGCCTGGAGTGTATCGGACGAGCAGTACTTC.